This entry lists 7 T cell receptor beta chains sequenced from one sample in a study of blood T cell repertoires in COVID-19. TCRdb's table, derived via immunoSEQ multiplex PCR, lists solely in-frame clones and lacks some. The sample lists 240,000 or so clones; more than 80% were seen once. The source material was peripheral blood. These receptors were taken from a woman over 75 with COVID-19, enrolled during active disease.

The gene calls are TRBV19 and TRBJ2-2, with D perhaps matching TRBD2 (6 bases). Germline V lookup: CDR1 LNHDA, CDR2 SQIVND (reference sequence). With 2 bases removed from V and 6 bases from J, the gap between germline ends came to 31 bases. The CDR3 contains 21 residues. CDR3 sequence reads: CASSISGVVRESALTSGELFF. CDR3 nucleotide sequence: TGTGCCAGTAGTATATCGGGGGTTGTCAGGGAGTCCGCGTTAACCTCCGGGGAGCTGTTTTTT.

The chain is built from TRBV7-2 and TRBJ1-5; D is unclear. Germline V gene data show CDR1 as SGHTA and CDR2 as FQGNSA. V lost 3 bases and J 4 bases, leaving 13 bases between the germline ends. The CDR3 extends over 15 amino acids. CDR3 in DNA: TGTGCCAGCAGCTTTGCAGGTCTTCGGAATCAGCCCCAGCATTTT. Its protein product is CASSFAGLRNQPQHF.

The chain has TRBV29-1 and TRBJ1-1; 8 bases are a match to TRBD1. Per the germline V gene, CDR1 is SQVTM and CDR2 is ANQGSEA. The length of the CDR3 is 14 residues. V lost 1 base and J lost 5; bases outside the gene matches: 6. The CDR3 sequence is CSVEVRRGQTEAFF. The CDR3 coding sequence is TGCAGCGTTGAAGTTCGCAGGGGGCAGACTGAAGCTTTCTTT.

The chain carries TRBV5-1 and TRBJ2-5, with 10 bases fitting TRBD2. The CDR3 is made up of 16 amino acids. Looked up from germline, CDR1 is SGHRS and CDR2 is YFSETQ. V was pared by 3 bases and J by 1 base, with 6 bases of the junction left unmatched. For the CDR3, the DNA is TGCGCCAGCAGCTACAATAGCGGGGGGCCCCAAGAGACCCAGTACTTC. Protein sequence: CASSYNSGGPQETQYF. Variable domain in full (rest from reference TRBV5-1 and TRBJ2-5): KAGVTQTPRYLIKTRGQQVTLSCSPISGHRSVSWYQQTPGQGLQFLFEYFSETQRNKGNFPGRFSGRQFSNSRSEMNVSTLELGDSALYLCASSYNSGGPQETQYFGPGTRLLVL.

The V call is TRBV18, the J call TRBJ2-7; TRBD2 agrees at 10 bases. The CDR3 is 12 residues long. CDR1 and CDR2 (germline): KGHSH, LQKENI. V lost 10 bases, J lost 6 bases, and 6 bases stayed unmatched. CDR3 amino acids: CATTSGTFEQYF. Here the CDR3 DNA reads TGTGCCACCACTAGCGGGACTTTCGAGCAGTACTTC.

The chain carries TRBV6-5 and TRBJ1-2; TRBD1 aligns across 12 bases. Looked up from germline, CDR1 is MNHEY and CDR2 is SVGAGI. CDR3 length equals 14 residues. V was pared by 8 bases and J by 7 bases, with 8 bases of the junction left unmatched. CDR3: CASSGTGGGGGYTF. The CDR3 nucleotides read TGTGCCAGCTCCGGGACAGGGGGCGGAGGTGGCTACACCTTC.

DNA for the CDR3: TGTGCCAGCAGCTTGGCCAAGGGACTAGCGGGAGGGAATGAGCAGTTCTTC. Translated, it gives CASSLAKGLAGGNEQFF. V and J are TRBV5-8 and TRBJ2-1; 16 bases agree with TRBD2. V shed 0 bases, J shed 7 bases, and the junction held 4 bases outside the gene matches. Per germline, CDR1 SGHTS and CDR2 YDEGEE. The CDR3 extends over 17 amino acids.